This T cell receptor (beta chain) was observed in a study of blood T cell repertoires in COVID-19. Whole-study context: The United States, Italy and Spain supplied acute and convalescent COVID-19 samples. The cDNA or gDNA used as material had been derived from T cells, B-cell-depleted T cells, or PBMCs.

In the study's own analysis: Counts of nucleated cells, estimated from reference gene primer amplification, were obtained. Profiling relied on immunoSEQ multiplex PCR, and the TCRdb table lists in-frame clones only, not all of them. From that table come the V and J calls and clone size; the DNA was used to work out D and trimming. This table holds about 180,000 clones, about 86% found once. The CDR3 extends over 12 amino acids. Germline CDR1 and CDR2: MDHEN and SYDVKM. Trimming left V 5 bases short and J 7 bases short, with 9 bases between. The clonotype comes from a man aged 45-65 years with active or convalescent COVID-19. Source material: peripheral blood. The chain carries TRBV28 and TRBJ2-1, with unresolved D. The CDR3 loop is CASSTQPNEQFF. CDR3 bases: TGTGCCAGCAGTACTCAACCAAATGAGCAGTTCTTC.